Following are 26 T cell receptor beta chains from one sample sequenced in a study of fetal regulatory T cell absence and autoimmunity. Only in-frame clones appear in the TCRdb table, and some are missing; sequencing was by immunoSEQ multiplex PCR. Counted here are roughly 95,000 clones, 55% to 75% occurring once; the ten biggest clones make up 2%. Sequencing used pancreas tissue. The receptors were sampled from a male donor with IPEX syndrome.

This chain uses TRBV11-3 with TRBJ1-1, with no clear D. V was clipped by 4 bases and J by 1 base, with 13 bases between them. Germline V lookup: CDR1 SGHNT, CDR2 YENEEA. CDR3 length: 15 amino acids. For the CDR3, the DNA is TGTGCCAGCAGCTCGCTTGGGGATAAGAACACTGAAGCTTTCTTT. Its protein is CASSSLGDKNTEAFF.

This chain joins TRBV30 and TRBJ2-7; D gene ambiguous. From germline, CDR1 is GTSNPN and CDR2 SVGIG (reference sequence). The V end was cut by 5 bases, the J end by 4 bases, with 15 bases between. This CDR3 contains 13 residues. The CDR3 nucleotides read TGTGCCTGGGCTCATCTAGGCGCTTACGAGCAGTACTTC. This encodes CAWAHLGAYEQYF.

The chain has TRBV9 and TRBJ1-1, with D possibly being TRBD1 (5 bases). Per the germline V gene, CDR1 is SGDLS and CDR2 is YYNGEE. This CDR3 contains 15 residues. Trimming took 0 bases from V and 3 from J, leaving 12 bases between them. CDR3 loop: CASSVVAGRHTEAFF. The CDR3 coding sequence is TGTGCCAGCAGCGTAGTAGCAGGGCGGCACACTGAAGCTTTCTTT.

CDR3 DNA sequence: TGTGCCAGCAGCTTAGCCCACAGCCACGGAGAGCAGTACTTC. Translated, it gives CASSLAHSHGEQYF. This chain links TRBV7-6 with TRBJ2-7; D uncertain. The CDR3 is 14 amino acids. V was trimmed by 0 bases and J by 7 bases, leaving 13 bases between them. Germline V gene lookup returns CDR1 SGHVS and CDR2 FNYEAQ.

This clone was seen only a few times. J is TRBJ2-7 and V is TRBV28; 9 bases fit TRBD1. Germline V gene sequence: CDR1 MDHEN, CDR2 SYDVKM. J gave up 6 bases and V 3 bases, and 0 bases lay outside the gene matches. The CDR3 runs to 12 residues. The CDR3 is CASSLTGGEQYF. CDR3 nucleotides: TGTGCCAGCAGTTTGACAGGGGGCGAGCAGTACTTC. The full variable domain, completed using reference TRBV28 and TRBJ2-7, is DVKVTQSSRYLVKRTGEKVFLECVQDMDHENMFWYRQDPGLGLRLIYFSYDVKMKEKGDIPEGYSVSREKKERFSLILESASTNQTSMYLCASSLTGGEQYFGPGTRLTVT.

The V and J genes are TRBV28 and TRBJ2-7, with D tentatively TRBD1 (6 bases). Germline CDR1 and CDR2: MDHEN and SYDVKM. The CDR3 has 14 residues. Trimming took off 6 bases at V and 2 bases at J, with 14 bases between the two ends. The chain's CDR3 is CASSRGHRPYEQYF. CDR3 DNA sequence: TGTGCCAGCAGCAGGGGACATCGGCCCTACGAGCAGTACTTC.

This clone is a singleton in its sample. A junction boundary mismatches the germline segment, possibly from a read error. V usage is TRBV29-1 and J usage is TRBJ2-4; tentative D call: TRBD1 (6 bases). Germline V lookup: CDR1 SQVTM, CDR2 ANQGSEA. This CDR3 region has 12 residues. The CDR3 region is CSVATGKTIQYF. CDR3 nucleotides: TGCAGCGTTGCCACAGGGAAAACCATTCAGTACTTC.

J is TRBJ2-7 and V is TRBV18, with no clear D. The CDR3 loop spans 16 amino acids. V was trimmed by 2 bases and J by 0 bases, leaving 14 bases between them. CDR1 and CDR2 from the germline V gene are KGHSH and LQKENI. The CDR3 DNA sequence: TGTGCCAGCTCACCATACCGGCTACTTAGCTCCTACGAGCAGTACTTC. Protein: CASSPYRLLSSYEQYF.

The gene calls are TRBV6-1 and TRBJ2-1, with TRBD2 matching 10 bases. V lost 10 bases, J lost 4 bases, and 10 bases stayed unmatched. The CDR3 has 15 amino acids. CDR1 and CDR2 from the germline V gene are MNHNS and SASEGT. CDR3 sequence: CAILPLAGAYNEQFF. The CDR3 DNA reads TGTGCCATCCTCCCTCTAGCGGGGGCTTACAATGAGCAGTTCTTC.

This clone was observed a handful of times. J is TRBJ2-7 and V is TRBV2, with a possible D match to TRBD1 (5 bases). The germline V gene encodes CDR1 SNHLY and CDR2 FYNNEI. CDR3 length: 12 amino acids. The V gene lost 7 bases and the J gene lost 3 bases, with 10 bases spanning the gap. CDR3 bases: TGTGCCAGCATCCAGGGAAACTACGAGCAGTACTTC. Translated, it gives CASIQGNYEQYF.

Notes on this clone: A single base separates this from a much larger clone, so it may be a read error. The sample holds other DNA sequences that translate to the same CDR3. The chain has TRBV7-2 and TRBJ2-7; a weak D match, TRBD1 (6 bases). The CDR3 is 13 residues long. Germline-derived CDR1 and CDR2 are SGHTA and FQGNSA. Between the trimmed V and J ends, which lost 0 bases and 4 bases, there was a span of 7 bases. The CDR3 reads CASSLARGYEQYF. CDR3 in DNA: TGTGCCAGCAGCTTAGCGAGGGGGTACGAGCAGTACTTC.

This chain uses TRBV5-1 with TRBJ2-5, with 7 positions matching TRBD1. Germline CDR1 SGHRS, CDR2 YFSETQ. The CDR3 covers 13 residues. V lost 4 bases and J lost 2; bases outside the gene matches: 2. The CDR3 protein is CASSGGQQETQYF. CDR3 DNA sequence: TGCGCCAGCAGCGGGGGACAGCAAGAGACCCAGTACTTC.

This chain joins TRBV5-1 and TRBJ1-2, with D possibly matching TRBD1 (6 bases). V lost 4 bases to trimming and J lost 8 bases, with 12 bases between them. This CDR3 comprises 12 residues. Germline CDR1 is SGHRS and CDR2 is YFSETQ. CDR3 region: CASSQPTGGYTF. The CDR3 DNA reads as TGCGCCAGCAGCCAACCAACAGGGGGCTACACCTTC. Supplemented by reference TRBV5-1 and TRBJ1-2, the full variable domain reads KAGVTQTPRYLIKTRGQQVTLSCSPISGHRSVSWYQQTPGQGLQFLFEYFSETQRNKGNFPGRFSGRQFSNSRSEMNVSTLELGDSALYLCASSQPTGGYTFGSGTRLTVV.

V usage is TRBV11-2 and J usage is TRBJ2-1, with D perhaps being TRBD1 or TRBD2 (5 bases each). This CDR3 has 11 residues. The germline gives CDR1 SGHAT, CDR2 FQNNGV. V lost 1 base to trimming and J lost 10 bases, with 5 bases between them. The CDR3 region has the DNA TGTGCCAGCAGCTTAGGGGGGGAGCAGTTCTTC. Its translation is CASSLGGEQFF.

The genes are TRBV5-1 and TRBJ2-1; 11 positions agree with TRBD2. Trimming removed 1 base from V and 3 bases from J; junction bases left unmatched: 3. Germline CDR1 is SGHRS and CDR2 is YFSETQ. The CDR3 runs to 16 residues. CDR3 nucleotide sequence: TGCGCCAGCAGCTTGCGGCTAGCGGGGGGCTACAATGAGCAGTTCTTC. It translates to CASSLRLAGGYNEQFF.

This chain joins TRBV27 and TRBJ2-7; D possibly corresponds to TRBD1 (6 bases). The CDR3 has 14 amino acids. The germline CDR1 and CDR2 sequences are MNHEY and SMNVEV (reference sequence). V lost 1 base to trimming and J lost 2 bases, with 9 bases between them. The CDR3 nucleotides are TGTGCCAGCAGTTTATATACAGGGCCCTACGAGCAGTACTTC. Protein sequence: CASSLYTGPYEQYF.

Notes on this clone: An end of the junction differs from the germline gene, which may be a read error. The CDR3 bases are TGTGCCAGCAGCCCCGGGACTAGCGGGAGGGAATTATTGGTCTTC. Translation: CASSPGTSGRELLVF. The V and J genes are TRBV4-2 and TRBJ2-1; TRBD2 matches at 16 bases. Per the germline V gene, CDR1 is LGHNA and CDR2 is YNFKEQ. The CDR3 consists of 15 residues.

This chain connects TRBV10-3 to TRBJ2-6; D ambiguous. The V end lost 2 bases, the J end lost 0 bases, and 5 bases lay between the germline ends. The CDR3 sequence is 15 residues long. Germline assignment: CDR1 ENHRY and CDR2 SYGVKD. CDR3 sequence reads: CAISEGGSGANVLTF. CDR3 in DNA: TGTGCCATCAGTGAGGGCGGCTCTGGGGCCAACGTCCTGACTTTC.

In nucleotides, the CDR3 is TGTGCCAGCAGCGTAACCGGGGACCTCACAGATACGCAGTATTTT. It is translated as CASSVTGDLTDTQYF. V is TRBV6-1 and J is TRBJ2-3, with D tentatively TRBD1 or TRBD2 (5 bases each). Trimming took off 6 bases at V and 2 bases at J, with 15 bases between the two ends. Germline V lookup: CDR1 MNHNS, CDR2 SASEGT. CDR3 length: 15 residues.

V is TRBV2 and J is TRBJ2-4; 12 bases are a match to TRBD2. Germline assignment: CDR1 SNHLY and CDR2 FYNNEI. The trim removed 3 bases at V and 1 base at J, leaving 4 bases unmatched. The CDR3 extends over 17 amino acids. The DNA of the CDR3 is TGTGCCAGCAGTGATCTAGCGGGAGGGGATGCCAAAAACATTCAGTACTTC. Translated: CASSDLAGGDAKNIQYF.

This clone was seen only a few times. The chain recombines TRBV5-4 with TRBJ2-7; D remains ambiguous. From germline, CDR1 is SGHNT and CDR2 YYREEE (reference sequence). This CDR3 has 14 amino acids. V lost 0 bases and J lost 7, with 14 bases in between. The CDR3 bases are TGTGCCAGCAGCTTGGGAAGGTTAACTGGGGAGCAGTACTTC. Translating gives CASSLGRLTGEQYF.

The rearrangement uses TRBV25-1 and TRBJ2-1; 11 nucleotides agree with TRBD2. The CDR3 is 16 residues long. Germline V gene data show CDR1 as MGHDK and CDR2 as SYGVNS. With 0 bases clipped from V and 6 bases from J, the junction kept 4 bases outside the gene matches. The chain's CDR3 is CASSEYFSGGANEQFF. DNA for the CDR3: TGTGCCAGCAGTGAATATTTTAGCGGGGGGGCCAATGAGCAGTTCTTC. Full variable domain (missing parts from reference TRBV25-1 and TRBJ2-1): EADIYQTPRYLVIGTGKKITLECSQTMGHDKMYWYQQDPGMELHLIHYSYGVNSTEKGDLSSESTVSRIRTEHFPLTLESARPSHTSQYLCASSEYFSGGANEQFFGPGTRLTVL.

The chain has TRBV5-4 and TRBJ2-7; unclear D gene. This CDR3 spans 13 amino acids. V gave up 0 bases and J gave up 0 bases, with 4 bases separating them. Per the germline V gene, CDR1 is SGHNT and CDR2 is YYREEE (reference sequence). CDR3 nucleotides: TGTGCCAGCAGCTTGGACGGCTCCTACGAGCAGTACTTC. It specifies CASSLDGSYEQYF. Drawing the rest from reference TRBV5-4 and TRBJ2-7, the complete variable domain is ETGVTQSPTHLIKTRGQQVTLRCSSQSGHNTVSWYQQALGQGPQFIFQYYREEENGRGNFPPRFSGLQFPNYSSELNVNALELDDSALYLCASSLDGSYEQYFGPGTRLTVT.

The gene calls are TRBV30 and TRBJ2-7; D remains unclear. The CDR3 is 13 residues long. CDR1 GTSNPN and CDR2 SVGIG come from the germline V gene (reference sequence). Deletions cut 0 bases from V and 2 bases from J, with 8 bases between. In DNA, the CDR3 is TGTGCCTGGAGTGTAGCAGACCCCTACGAGCAGTACTTC. Protein sequence: CAWSVADPYEQYF.

In the case of this clone: At one boundary the junction diverges from the germline segment, which might be a read error. This rearrangement joins TRBV7-7 to TRBJ2-3, with D possibly TRBD2 on 6 matching bases. The CDR3 loop spans 13 amino acids. Germline lookup yields CDR1 SSHAT and CDR2 FNYEAQ (reference sequence). CDR3: CASSSGTTDTQYF. The CDR3 DNA reads TGTGCTAGCAGCTCAGGGACTACAGATACGCAGTATTTT.

This sequence joins TRBV5-4 and TRBJ2-5, with D maybe TRBD1 (6 bases). This CDR3 comprises 15 residues. Germline V gene lookup returns CDR1 SGHNT and CDR2 YYREEE (reference sequence). V lost 2 bases and J lost 4, with 15 bases in between. CDR3 residues: CASSFNPLGGETQYF. In DNA form, the CDR3 reads TGTGCCAGCAGCTTCAATCCCCTAGGGGGAGAGACCCAGTACTTC.